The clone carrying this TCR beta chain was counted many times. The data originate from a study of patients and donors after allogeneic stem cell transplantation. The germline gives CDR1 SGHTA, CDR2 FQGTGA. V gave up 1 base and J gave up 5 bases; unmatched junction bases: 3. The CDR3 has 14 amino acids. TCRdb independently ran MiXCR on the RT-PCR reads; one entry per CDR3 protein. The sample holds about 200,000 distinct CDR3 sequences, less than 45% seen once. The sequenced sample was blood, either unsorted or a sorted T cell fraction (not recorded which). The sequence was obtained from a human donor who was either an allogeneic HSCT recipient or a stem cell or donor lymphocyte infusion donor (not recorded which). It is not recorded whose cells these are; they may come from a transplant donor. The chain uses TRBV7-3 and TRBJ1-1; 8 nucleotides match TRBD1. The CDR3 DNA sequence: TGTGCCAGCAGCTTAAAACAGGGGGGGACTGAAGCTTTCTTT. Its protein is CASSLKQGGTEAFF.